Listed below are T cell receptor beta chains from one sample, sequenced in a study of prognosis after radiotherapy for stage I lung cancer. TCRdb reprocessed the multiplex PCR reads with MiXCR, giving one entry per CDR3 protein. Seen here are about 27,000 distinct CDR3 sequences, approximately 44% observed once, and the top ten hold more than 13%. This material consisted of PBMCs, taken before or after stereotactic body radiation therapy (not recorded which). The source is a donor of 50 years or more with non-small cell lung cancer. Each CDR3 is given with its conserved first and last residue. Fields, in order: D gene, V gene, clone size, J gene, CDR3 DNA, CDR3 protein. D genes are given only for firm matches. Only part of the rows carry a size: once, few, many, or a class if the clone is expanded.

d_gene: NA
v_gene: TRBV10-3
abundance: many
j_gene: TRBJ1-3
CDR3nt: TGTGCCATCAGGAACTCTGGAAACACCATATATTTT
CDR3aa: CAIRNSGNTIYF

d_gene: TRBD2
v_gene: TRBV18
abundance: NA
j_gene: TRBJ2-1
CDR3nt: TGTGCCAGCTCACCCCAACCGGGACTAGCGGGTCCGTACAATGAGCAGTTCTTC
CDR3aa: CASSPQPGLAGPYNEQFF

d_gene: NA
v_gene: TRBV5-4
abundance: many
j_gene: TRBJ2-2
CDR3nt: TGTGCCAGCAGCCCTATCCGGGCCACGAACACCGGGGAGCTGTTTTTT
CDR3aa: CASSPIRATNTGELFF

d_gene: NA
v_gene: TRBV5-4
abundance: NA
j_gene: TRBJ2-5
CDR3nt: TGTGCCAGCAGCCCCGCCGGAGGTGAAGGACAAGAGACCCATTACTTC
CDR3aa: CASSPAGGEGQETHYF

d_gene: NA
v_gene: TRBV12-3/TRBV12-4
abundance: NA
j_gene: TRBJ2-3
CDR3nt: TGTGCCAGCAGCCCCGCGCAGGGGAAAATAGATACGCAGTATTTT
CDR3aa: CASSPAQGKIDTQYF

d_gene: NA
v_gene: TRBV4-1
abundance: NA
j_gene: TRBJ2-2
CDR3nt: TGCGCCAGCGCTGGGGCGAACACCGGGGAGCTGTTTTTT
CDR3aa: CASAGANTGELFF

d_gene: TRBD1
v_gene: TRBV28
abundance: NA
j_gene: TRBJ1-6
CDR3nt: TGTGCCAGCACAAGGCAGGGGGCCTCCTACAATTCACCCCTCCACTTT
CDR3aa: CASTRQGASYNSPLHF

d_gene: TRBD1
v_gene: TRBV2
abundance: many
j_gene: TRBJ1-5
CDR3nt: TGTGCCAGCAGAGGTGGGACAGAGAATCAGCCCCAGCATTTT
CDR3aa: CASRGGTENQPQHF

d_gene: TRBD2
v_gene: TRBV2
abundance: many
j_gene: TRBJ2-4
CDR3nt: TGTGCCACCGTTAAGCGGGAGGGGAGATGGGGGGCCAAAAACATTCAGTACTTC
CDR3aa: CATVKREGRWGAKNIQYF

d_gene: NA
v_gene: TRBV9
abundance: many
j_gene: TRBJ2-2
CDR3nt: TGTGCCAGCAGCGTAGTAGGTGAGAACACCGGGGAGCTGTTTTTT
CDR3aa: CASSVVGENTGELFF

d_gene: TRBD1
v_gene: TRBV29-1
abundance: many
j_gene: TRBJ2-7
CDR3nt: TGCAGCGGGACAGGGATCAACGAGCAGTACTTC
CDR3aa: CSGTGINEQYF

d_gene: TRBD1
v_gene: TRBV28
abundance: NA
j_gene: TRBJ1-1
CDR3nt: TGTGCCAGCAGCTCTCTGGACAGGGAGGTAAACACTGAAGCTTTCTTT
CDR3aa: CASSSLDREVNTEAFF

d_gene: NA
v_gene: TRBV11-1
abundance: medium-sized
j_gene: TRBJ2-2
CDR3nt: TGTGCCAGCAGACAAAGAGGCCGCACCGGGGAGCTGTTTTTT
CDR3aa: CASRQRGRTGELFF

d_gene: NA
v_gene: TRBV28
abundance: NA
j_gene: TRBJ2-7
CDR3nt: TGTGCTAGCAGAGCAGGGGCGGGAGACTACGAGCAGTACTTC
CDR3aa: CASRAGAGDYEQYF

d_gene: TRBD2
v_gene: TRBV7-3
abundance: NA
j_gene: TRBJ2-1
CDR3nt: TGTGCCAGCAGCGCGGGGGGGTCGAATTATCAGTTCTTC
CDR3aa: CASSAGGSNYQFF

d_gene: TRBD1
v_gene: TRBV6-5
abundance: many
j_gene: TRBJ1-1
CDR3nt: TGTGCCAGCAGTTCTACGACAGGGGGCGCTAAGGGAGCTTTCTTT
CDR3aa: CASSSTTGGAKGAFF

d_gene: TRBD2
v_gene: TRBV27
abundance: NA
j_gene: TRBJ2-3
CDR3nt: TGTGCCAGCAGTTATCTCAAGAGCGGGGGAGCCACAGATACGAAGTATTTT
CDR3aa: CASSYLKSGGATDTKYF

d_gene: TRBD2
v_gene: TRBV9
abundance: medium-sized
j_gene: TRBJ2-1
CDR3nt: TGTGCCAGCAGCGTACGGTGGGAGGGTTATGAGCAGTTCTTC
CDR3aa: CASSVRWEGYEQFF

d_gene: NA
v_gene: TRBV19
abundance: NA
j_gene: TRBJ2-1
CDR3nt: TGTGCCAGTAAAGCCCGGGCTAGCTCCTACAATGAGCAGTTCTTC
CDR3aa: CASKARASSYNEQFF

d_gene: NA
v_gene: TRBV27
abundance: medium-sized
j_gene: TRBJ2-7
CDR3nt: TGTGCCAGCAGTCCACTAGGCGAAGCACGCGAGCAGTACTTC
CDR3aa: CASSPLGEAREQYF

d_gene: NA
v_gene: TRBV5-1
abundance: NA
j_gene: TRBJ2-7
CDR3nt: TGCGCCAGCAGAAAGGGCCTTACTTCGGACGAGCAGTACTTC
CDR3aa: CASRKGLTSDEQYF

d_gene: NA
v_gene: TRBV19
abundance: medium-sized
j_gene: TRBJ1-6
CDR3nt: TGTGCCAGTAGTACGCAGGGGTTCAATTCACCCCTCCACTTT
CDR3aa: CASSTQGFNSPLHF

d_gene: TRBD1
v_gene: TRBV6-1
abundance: medium-sized
j_gene: TRBJ1-2
CDR3nt: TGTGCCAGCAGTGAATCGGGACAGGGAGGGAATGGCTACACCTTC
CDR3aa: CASSESGQGGNGYTF

d_gene: TRBD1
v_gene: TRBV7-2
abundance: medium-sized
j_gene: TRBJ2-2
CDR3nt: TGTGCCAGCAGCTTAGCGTGGACAGGGACGTACACCGGGGAGCTGTTTTTT
CDR3aa: CASSLAWTGTYTGELFF

d_gene: NA
v_gene: TRBV19
abundance: NA
j_gene: TRBJ1-5
CDR3nt: TGTGCCAGTAGGAGCCGGGACTTCAATCAGCCCCAGCATTTT
CDR3aa: CASRSRDFNQPQHF

d_gene: NA
v_gene: TRBV11-2
abundance: medium-sized
j_gene: TRBJ2-3
CDR3nt: TGTGCCAGCAGCTTAGATGTCGTAACTTCAGATACGCAGTATTTT
CDR3aa: CASSLDVVTSDTQYF

d_gene: NA
v_gene: TRBV6-1
abundance: NA
j_gene: TRBJ2-5
CDR3nt: TGTGCCAGCAGCCCGCCGGTCAGGGAGACCCAGTACTTC
CDR3aa: CASSPPVRETQYF

d_gene: NA
v_gene: TRBV5-5
abundance: NA
j_gene: TRBJ1-5
CDR3nt: TGTGCCAGCAGACCGGCGGGGAGCAATAAGCCCCAGCATTTT
CDR3aa: CASRPAGSNKPQHF

d_gene: NA
v_gene: TRBV20-1
abundance: NA
j_gene: TRBJ1-5
CDR3nt: TGCAGTGCTCCGGAGACAGGACGTGGGAATAACAGCAATCAGCCCCAGCATTTT
CDR3aa: CSAPETGRGNNSNQPQHF